Listed below are T cell receptor beta chains from one sample, sequenced in a study of T cell repertoires in cytomegalovirus infection. TCRdb recomputed calls from the reads with MiXCR, one row per CDR3 protein. This table holds about 330,000 distinct CDR3 sequences, over 7.5% found once. The specimen sequenced was PBMCs. Receptors originate from a human donor in good health (CMV status not recorded). Some clones in this sample may be carry-over from other donors' samples. Both conserved end residues are part of each CDR3. D genes are given only for firm matches. The size entry is marked missing in some rows and otherwise reads once, few, many or a size class.

abundance: many
v_gene: TRBV7-2
j_gene: TRBJ2-2
d_gene: TRBD1
CDR3aa: CASSLLHPGGSGVAGELFF
CDR3nt: TGTGCCAGCAGCTTATTACACCCAGGGGGCTCAGGCGTGGCCGGGGAGCTGTTTTTT

abundance: .
v_gene: TRBV29-1
j_gene: TRBJ2-3
d_gene: TRBD2
CDR3aa: CSVGWLAGVTDTQYF
CDR3nt: TGCAGCGTTGGTTGGCTAGCGGGAGTCACAGATACGCAGTATTTT

abundance: .
v_gene: TRBV11-1
j_gene: TRBJ2-1
d_gene: .
CDR3aa: CASSSLGTNEQFF
CDR3nt: TGTGCCAGCAGCTCACTTGGGACTAATGAGCAGTTCTTC

abundance: many
v_gene: TRBV20-1
j_gene: TRBJ1-1
d_gene: .
CDR3aa: CSARQGDTEAFF
CDR3nt: TGCAGTGCTAGGCAGGGTGACACTGAAGCTTTCTTT

abundance: .
v_gene: TRBV27
j_gene: TRBJ1-3
d_gene: .
CDR3aa: CASSPLTGNTIYF
CDR3nt: TGTGCCAGCAGTCCCCTGACAGGAAACACCATATATTTT

abundance: many
v_gene: TRBV7-2
j_gene: TRBJ2-1
d_gene: TRBD2
CDR3aa: CASSSAGGVREQFF
CDR3nt: TGTGCCAGCAGCTCAGCGGGGGGAGTAAGGGAGCAGTTCTTC

abundance: .
v_gene: TRBV12-3/TRBV12-4
j_gene: TRBJ1-6
d_gene: .
CDR3aa: CASSRFSSYNSPLHF
CDR3nt: TGTGCCAGCAGTCGTTTTAGCTCCTATAATTCACCCCTCCACTTT

abundance: .
v_gene: TRBV12-3/TRBV12-4
j_gene: TRBJ1-5
d_gene: .
CDR3aa: CATKARSNQPQHF
CDR3nt: TGTGCCACCAAAGCCAGGAGCAATCAGCCCCAGCATTTT

abundance: few
v_gene: TRBV7-2
j_gene: TRBJ2-7
d_gene: .
CDR3aa: CASSYTSYEQYF
CDR3nt: TGTGCCAGCAGCTACACAAGCTACGAGCAGTACTTC

abundance: many
v_gene: TRBV7-2
j_gene: TRBJ2-3
d_gene: .
CDR3aa: CASSWSDTQYF
CDR3nt: TGTGCCAGCAGCTGGTCAGATACGCAGTATTTT

abundance: .
v_gene: TRBV19
j_gene: TRBJ1-2
d_gene: .
CDR3aa: CASRQEGRTNYGYTF
CDR3nt: TGTGCCAGTAGGCAAGAGGGACGGACTAACTATGGCTACACCTTC

abundance: few
v_gene: TRBV12-3/TRBV12-4
j_gene: TRBJ1-1
d_gene: .
CDR3aa: CASRPRGAFF
CDR3nt: TGTGCCAGCAGGCCTAGAGGAGCTTTCTTT

abundance: many
v_gene: TRBV7-2
j_gene: TRBJ2-7
d_gene: .
CDR3aa: CASSLDVGTYEQYF
CDR3nt: TGTGCCAGCAGCTTAGATGTTGGCACCTACGAGCAGTACTTC

abundance: many
v_gene: TRBV7-2
j_gene: TRBJ1-6
d_gene: .
CDR3aa: CASSLARGDSPLHF
CDR3nt: TGTGCCAGCAGCTTAGCGCGAGGGGATTCACCCCTCCACTTT

abundance: .
v_gene: TRBV12-3/TRBV12-4
j_gene: TRBJ2-5
d_gene: .
CDR3aa: CASRVSAQETQYF
CDR3nt: TGTGCCAGCAGGGTGAGCGCCCAAGAGACCCAGTACTTC

abundance: few
v_gene: TRBV18
j_gene: TRBJ2-3
d_gene: TRBD1
CDR3aa: CASSPDRVGTDTQYF
CDR3nt: TGTGCCAGCTCACCCGACAGGGTAGGGACAGATACGCAGTATTTT

abundance: few
v_gene: TRBV6-5
j_gene: TRBJ1-5
d_gene: .
CDR3aa: CASRSDRRHQPQHF
CDR3nt: TGTGCCAGCAGATCCGACAGGCGTCATCAGCCCCAGCATTTT

abundance: many
v_gene: TRBV7-2
j_gene: TRBJ2-4
d_gene: .
CDR3aa: CASSPSRGQAKNIQYF
CDR3nt: TGTGCCAGCAGCCCCTCACGGGGTCAAGCCAAAAACATTCAGTACTTC

abundance: many
v_gene: TRBV28
j_gene: TRBJ2-3
d_gene: TRBD2
CDR3aa: CASRVLAGEVDTQYF
CDR3nt: TGTGCCAGCAGGGTGCTAGCGGGAGAGGTGGATACGCAGTATTTT

abundance: many
v_gene: TRBV7-2
j_gene: TRBJ1-1
d_gene: TRBD1
CDR3aa: CASSWQGATEAFF
CDR3nt: TGTGCCAGCAGCTGGCAGGGGGCGACTGAAGCTTTCTTT

abundance: many
v_gene: TRBV28
j_gene: TRBJ1-4
d_gene: .
CDR3aa: CASSSGGRLTNEKLFF
CDR3nt: TGTGCCAGCAGTTCGGGGGGGCGGTTAACTAATGAAAAACTGTTTTTT

abundance: .
v_gene: TRBV28
j_gene: TRBJ1-1
d_gene: .
CDR3aa: CASTSEIWTEAFF
CDR3nt: TGTGCCAGCACCTCCGAGATATGGACTGAAGCTTTCTTT

abundance: few
v_gene: TRBV18
j_gene: TRBJ2-5
d_gene: TRBD2
CDR3aa: CASSPPNSGVIQETQYF
CDR3nt: TGTGCCAGCTCACCACCGAATAGCGGGGTGATACAAGAGACCCAGTACTTC

abundance: many
v_gene: TRBV7-8
j_gene: TRBJ2-7
d_gene: TRBD2
CDR3aa: CASRLAGVSSEQYF
CDR3nt: TGTGCCAGCAGGCTGGCGGGAGTAAGTAGCGAGCAGTACTTC

abundance: .
v_gene: TRBV4-3
j_gene: TRBJ1-2
d_gene: .
CDR3aa: CASSQDSDSLYGYTF
CDR3nt: TGCGCCAGCAGCCAAGATTCGGACAGTCTCTATGGCTACACCTTC

abundance: few
v_gene: TRBV6-1
j_gene: TRBJ1-1
d_gene: .
CDR3aa: CASREGTEAFF
CDR3nt: TGTGCCAGCAGAGAGGGTACTGAAGCTTTCTTT

abundance: few
v_gene: TRBV6-5
j_gene: TRBJ2-2
d_gene: TRBD1
CDR3aa: CASSWTGAGANTGELFF
CDR3nt: TGTGCCAGCAGTTGGACAGGGGCGGGCGCGAACACCGGGGAGCTGTTTTTT

abundance: few
v_gene: TRBV7-9
j_gene: TRBJ2-1
d_gene: TRBD1
CDR3aa: CASSLVMDRGQDEQFF
CDR3nt: TGTGCCAGCAGCTTAGTAATGGACAGGGGGCAGGATGAGCAGTTCTTC

abundance: .
v_gene: TRBV12-3/TRBV12-4
j_gene: TRBJ2-2
d_gene: TRBD1
CDR3aa: CASSHGQGAFGELFF
CDR3nt: TGTGCCAGCAGTCATGGACAGGGGGCCTTCGGGGAGCTGTTTTTT

abundance: many
v_gene: TRBV15
j_gene: TRBJ1-6
d_gene: TRBD1
CDR3aa: CATSSVGQGASSYNSPLHF
CDR3nt: TGTGCCACCAGCAGTGTAGGACAGGGCGCCAGCTCCTATAATTCACCCCTCCACTTT

abundance: few
v_gene: TRBV11-2
j_gene: TRBJ1-1
d_gene: TRBD1
CDR3aa: CASSKTGAKGTEAFF
CDR3nt: TGTGCCAGCAGCAAGACAGGGGCCAAGGGCACTGAAGCTTTCTTT

abundance: .
v_gene: TRBV6-2/TRBV6-3
j_gene: TRBJ2-6
d_gene: .
CDR3aa: CASSRLRQSSGANVLTF
CDR3nt: TGTGCCAGCAGTCGCTTAAGACAGTCCTCTGGGGCCAACGTCCTGACTTTC

abundance: few
v_gene: TRBV14
j_gene: TRBJ2-4
d_gene: .
CDR3aa: CASSQNWVNDIQYF
CDR3nt: TGTGCCAGCAGCCAAAACTGGGTTAATGACATTCAGTACTTC

abundance: few
v_gene: TRBV4-1
j_gene: TRBJ1-1
d_gene: .
CDR3aa: CASSRENLITTEAFF
CDR3nt: TGCGCCAGCAGCCGGGAGAACCTAATTACCACTGAAGCTTTCTTT

abundance: few
v_gene: TRBV7-2
j_gene: TRBJ1-1
d_gene: .
CDR3aa: CASSVNWSTEAFF
CDR3nt: TGTGCCAGCAGCGTCAATTGGAGCACTGAAGCTTTCTTT

abundance: many
v_gene: TRBV28
j_gene: TRBJ2-2
d_gene: TRBD1
CDR3aa: CASGDPGQGVGELFF
CDR3nt: TGTGCCAGCGGTGATCCGGGACAGGGTGTCGGGGAGCTGTTTTTT

abundance: many
v_gene: TRBV12-3/TRBV12-4
j_gene: TRBJ1-1
d_gene: TRBD1
CDR3aa: CASSTPDRVEVVSTEAFF
CDR3nt: TGTGCCAGCAGTACCCCGGACAGGGTTGAGGTAGTGAGCACTGAAGCTTTCTTT

abundance: many
v_gene: TRBV7-8
j_gene: TRBJ2-1
d_gene: .
CDR3aa: CASSLASGRPDSYNEQFF
CDR3nt: TGTGCCAGCAGCTTAGCCTCGGGACGCCCGGACTCCTACAATGAGCAGTTCTTC

abundance: .
v_gene: TRBV7-2
j_gene: TRBJ1-6
d_gene: .
CDR3aa: CASSLVGSVNSPLHF
CDR3nt: TGTGCCAGCAGCTTAGTTGGGTCGGTAAATTCACCCCTCCACTTT

abundance: few
v_gene: TRBV27
j_gene: TRBJ2-7
d_gene: .
CDR3aa: CASSTRQNPNSYEQYF
CDR3nt: TGTGCCAGCAGTACCCGACAGAACCCTAACTCCTACGAGCAGTACTTC

abundance: .
v_gene: TRBV6-2/TRBV6-3
j_gene: TRBJ2-1
d_gene: TRBD1
CDR3aa: CASIRTGGYYNEQFF
CDR3nt: TGTGCCAGCATACGGACAGGGGGCTACTACAATGAGCAGTTCTTC

abundance: .
v_gene: TRBV4-1
j_gene: TRBJ2-1
d_gene: TRBD2
CDR3aa: CASSLRLAESSYNEQFF
CDR3nt: TGCGCCAGCAGCCTTCGACTAGCGGAGAGCTCCTACAATGAGCAGTTCTTC

abundance: many
v_gene: TRBV20-1
j_gene: TRBJ2-1
d_gene: .
CDR3aa: CSASPSGPYNEQFF
CDR3nt: TGCAGTGCCAGCCCCTCTGGGCCCTACAATGAGCAGTTCTTC

abundance: many
v_gene: TRBV7-6
j_gene: TRBJ2-2
d_gene: TRBD2
CDR3aa: CASSPAGGRAYTGELFF
CDR3nt: TGTGCCAGCAGCCCGGCGGGCGGGAGGGCCTACACCGGGGAGCTGTTTTTT

abundance: many
v_gene: TRBV27
j_gene: TRBJ1-5
d_gene: .
CDR3aa: CASSYAQGSQPQHF
CDR3nt: TGTGCCAGCAGTTACGCACAGGGCAGTCAGCCCCAGCATTTT